The 25 T cell receptor beta chains given below trace back to one sample, sequenced in a study of CD8 T cells in Susac syndrome. cDNA came from approximately 0.5 to 1 ug RNA primed by random hexamers. Via MiXCR, TCRdb re-called the immunoSEQ multiplex PCR reads, giving one row per CDR3 protein. The sample lists roughly 86,000 distinct CDR3 sequences, 90% to 97% occurring once. Sample: CD8+ T cells from PBMCs. The origin of the receptors is a human donor with Susac syndrome.

J is TRBJ2-3 and V is TRBV7-9, with D possibly TRBD1 on 6 matching bases. This CDR3 spans 16 amino acids. Per the germline V gene, CDR1 is SEHNR and CDR2 is FQNEAQ (reference sequence). V shed 1 base and J shed 4 bases, with 15 bases lying between them. CDR3 nucleotide sequence: TGTGCCAGCAGCTTAGGGGGGCAGCACAGCCCAGATACGCAGTATTTT. It yields the protein CASSLGGQHSPDTQYF.

The rearrangement uses TRBV5-1 and TRBJ1-1, with TRBD1 as a possible D gene (5 bases). Germline CDR1 SGHRS, CDR2 YFSETQ. This CDR3 has 14 amino acids. Trimming took 0 bases from V and 8 from J, leaving 14 bases between them. The CDR3 sequence: CASSLEGRDPEAFF. The CDR3 nucleotides are TGCGCCAGCAGCTTGGAAGGGCGGGACCCCGAAGCTTTCTTT. Filled out from reference TRBV5-1 and TRBJ1-1, the complete variable domain reads KAGVTQTPRYLIKTRGQQVTLSCSPISGHRSVSWYQQTPGQGLQFLFEYFSETQRNKGNFPGRFSGRQFSNSRSEMNVSTLELGDSALYLCASSLEGRDPEAFFGQGTRLTVV.

The chain combines TRBV7-9 with TRBJ1-1, with D maybe TRBD1 (6 bases). CDR1 is SEHNR, CDR2 FQNEAQ, per germline (reference sequence). The CDR3 covers 14 residues. V was trimmed by 7 bases and J by 5 bases, leaving 17 bases between them. In DNA, the CDR3 is TGTGCCAGCATCGTACAGGGTGGTATTACTGAAGCTTTCTTT. Protein: CASIVQGGITEAFF. Combining the CDR3 with reference TRBV7-9 and TRBJ1-1 gives the whole variable domain DTGVSQNPRHKITKRGQNVTFRCDPISEHNRLYWYRQTLGQGPEFLTYFQNEAQLEKSRLLSDRFSAERPKGSFSTLEIQRTEQGDSAMYLCASIVQGGITEAFFGQGTRLTVV.

A few counts support this clonotype. This chain connects TRBV30 to TRBJ1-1; D possibly corresponds to TRBD1 (5 bases). Germline CDR1 reads GTSNPN; CDR2 reads SVGIG (reference sequence). This CDR3 contains 12 residues. V lost 1 base and J 2 bases, leaving 5 bases between the germline ends. The CDR3 reads CAWSGGNTEAFF. The DNA of the CDR3 is TGTGCCTGGAGTGGGGGCAACACTGAAGCTTTCTTT.

This clonotype has a single count. The chain uses TRBV10-3 and TRBJ1-1; a weak D match, TRBD1 (5 bases). This CDR3 comprises 15 residues. Per germline, CDR1 ENHRY and CDR2 SYGVKD. V lost 3 bases and J 0 bases, leaving 11 bases between the germline ends. CDR3 amino acids: CAISDREVMNTEAFF. The DNA of the CDR3 is TGTGCCATCAGTGACAGGGAAGTAATGAACACTGAAGCTTTCTTT.

The rearrangement links TRBV20-1 to TRBJ1-1; no firm D call. Germline V gene sequence: CDR1 DFQATT, CDR2 SNEGSKA (reference sequence). V gave up 6 bases and J gave up 4 bases, with 18 bases separating them. CDR3 length equals 14 residues. For the CDR3, the DNA is TGCAGTGCCCCTCGTTCCGTGTTCGGCACTGAAGCTTTCTTT. This sequence encodes CSAPRSVFGTEAFF.

This chain joins TRBV30 and TRBJ2-7, with 11 nucleotides matching TRBD1. V lost 1 base, J lost 3 bases, and 2 bases stayed unmatched. Germline CDR1 reads GTSNPN; CDR2 reads SVGIG (reference sequence). This CDR3 comprises 14 residues. CDR3 region: CAWSGTGGFYEQYF. In DNA form, the CDR3 reads TGTGCCTGGAGTGGGACAGGGGGCTTCTACGAGCAGTACTTC.

The chain employs TRBV2 and TRBJ1-5, with unresolved D. The germline V gene has CDR1 SNHLY and CDR2 FYNNEI. V shed 5 bases and J shed 0 bases, with 8 bases lying between them. This CDR3 has 14 residues. CDR3 in amino acids: CASSTQYSNQPQHF. The CDR3 coding sequence is TGTGCCAGCAGTACCCAATATAGCAATCAGCCCCAGCATTTT. The variable domain in full, completed from reference TRBV2 and TRBJ1-5, reads EPEVTQTPSHQVTQMGQEVILRCVPISNHLYFYWYRQILGQKVEFLVSFYNNEISEKSEIFDDQFSVERPDGSNFTLKIRSTKLEDSAMYFCASSTQYSNQPQHFGDGTRLSIL.

J is TRBJ2-7 and V is TRBV14; tentatively, D is TRBD1 (6 bases). The V gene's germline CDR1 is SGHDN and CDR2 FVKESK. CDR3 size: 14 residues. Trimming took off 5 bases at V and 3 bases at J, with 14 bases between the two ends. The CDR3 DNA reads TGTGCCAGCAGCTCCCCGGACAGACACTACGAGCAGTACTTC. Its protein product is CASSSPDRHYEQYF. The full variable domain, rest sourced from reference TRBV14 and TRBJ2-7, is EAGVTQFPSHSVIEKGQTVTLRCDPISGHDNLYWYRRVMGKEIKFLLHFVKESKQDESGMPNNRFLAERTGGTYSTLKVQPAELEDSGVYFCASSSPDRHYEQYFGPGTRLTVT.

This rearrangement joins TRBV7-2 to TRBJ1-2; TRBD1 is a possible D gene (6 bases). Trimming removed 8 bases at V and 8 bases at J, with 15 bases between. The CDR3 covers 12 residues. CDR1 and CDR2 (germline): SGHTA, FQGNSA. CDR3: CASGTRERGYTF. The CDR3 DNA is TGTGCCAGCGGGACACGGGAGCGGGGCTACACCTTC.

This chain links TRBV2 with TRBJ2-3; 12 nucleotides match TRBD2. The CDR3 covers 16 residues. With V trimmed by 7 bases and J by 2 bases, 7 bases remained unmatched. Germline CDR1 SNHLY, CDR2 FYNNEI. The DNA of the CDR3 is TGTGCCAGCAAGCAGCTAGCGGGGGGGTCCACAGATACGCAGTATTTT. This codes for CASKQLAGGSTDTQYF.

The chain carries TRBV6-5 and TRBJ2-5; possibly TRBD1 for D (5 bases). CDR3 length: 14 amino acids. The V and J ends lost 2 bases and 6 bases respectively, with 13 bases between them. CDR1 is MNHEY, CDR2 SVGAGI, per germline. CDR3 DNA sequence: TGTGCCAGCAGTTACGCCGGGCAGGGAAAGACCCAGTACTTC. Residues: CASSYAGQGKTQYF.

V gene TRBV6-1 combines with J gene TRBJ2-5; 7 bases map to TRBD1. CDR3 length equals 14 residues. J was trimmed by 2 bases and V by 7 bases; bases with no gene match: 7. Germline lookup yields CDR1 MNHNS and CDR2 SASEGT. The CDR3, as DNA: TGTGCCAGCAATTTCGACAGGGCGCAAGAGACCCAGTACTTC. Its translation: CASNFDRAQETQYF.

The chain has TRBV6-6 and TRBJ2-1; the D gene could be TRBD1 or TRBD2 (5 bases each). Trimming left V 5 bases short and J 9 bases short, with 11 bases between. This CDR3 has 12 amino acids. Germline CDR1 MNHNY, CDR2 SVGAGI (reference sequence). The DNA of the CDR3 is TGTGCCAGCAGTAATCAGGGACCTGAGCAGTTCTTC. Residues: CASSNQGPEQFF.

This chain links TRBV20-1 with TRBJ2-7; D possibly matches TRBD1 or TRBD2 (5 bases each). Trimming took off 3 bases at V and 5 bases at J, with 17 bases between the two ends. This CDR3 spans 14 amino acids. Germline CDR1 and CDR2: DFQATT and SNEGSKA (reference sequence). The CDR3 region is CSASSGTAADEQYF. The DNA of the CDR3 is TGCAGTGCTAGCTCCGGGACCGCGGCGGACGAGCAGTACTTC.

The gene calls are TRBV20-1 and TRBJ1-5, with D perhaps TRBD1 (5 bases). From germline, CDR1 is DFQATT and CDR2 SNEGSKA (reference sequence). The CDR3 has 15 amino acids. With 0 bases removed from V and 7 bases from J, the gap between germline ends came to 16 bases. This chain's CDR3 is CSARDYGAGLQPQHF. In nucleotides, the CDR3 is TGCAGTGCTAGAGATTACGGGGCAGGGCTACAGCCCCAGCATTTT.

This chain connects TRBV30 to TRBJ1-1; D unclear. Per the germline V gene, CDR1 is GTSNPN and CDR2 is SVGIG (reference sequence). The germline V and J ends were trimmed by 0 bases and 0 bases, with 14 bases remaining between them. The CDR3 spans 16 residues. CDR3 DNA sequence: TGTGCCTGGAGTGTACTTTCGGGCGGTTTGAACACTGAAGCTTTCTTT. Translating it yields CAWSVLSGGLNTEAFF.

The chain uses TRBV6-6 and TRBJ1-1; a possible D gene is TRBD1 (5 bases). Germline CDR1 MNHNY, CDR2 SVGAGI (reference sequence). Trimming cost V 7 bases and J 3 bases, with 12 bases left between them. The CDR3 runs to 13 residues. The CDR3 protein is CASIVGRDTEAFF. The CDR3, as DNA: TGTGCCAGCATCGTGGGGCGGGACACTGAAGCTTTCTTT.

The CDR3 bases are TGCAGTGCTAGAAAGGGGAGTGGGGCAGATACGCAGTATTTT. It is translated as CSARKGSGADTQYF. The rearrangement uses TRBV20-1 and TRBJ2-3; TRBD1 or TRBD2 may be the D gene (5 bases each). V was cut by 2 bases and J by 4 bases, with 13 bases left in between. The CDR3 consists of 14 residues. Germline CDR1 reads DFQATT; CDR2 reads SNEGSKA (reference sequence).

This sequence joins TRBV14 and TRBJ1-2; TRBD1 might be the D (6 bases). Germline CDR1 and CDR2: SGHDN and FVKESK. V shed 0 bases and J shed 4 bases, with 9 bases lying between them. The CDR3 runs 14 residues. In DNA, the CDR3 is TGTGCCAGCAGCCAAGATCGGGGGGCCTATGGCTACACCTTC. Encoded protein: CASSQDRGAYGYTF.

The chain combines TRBV13 with TRBJ2-7, with D uncertain. Germline V CDR1 and CDR2: PRHDT, FYEKMQ (reference sequence). With 5 bases removed from V and 5 bases from J, the gap between germline ends came to 19 bases. The CDR3 consists of 15 residues. CDR3 sequence reads: CASSASLSRFDEQYF. Here the CDR3 DNA reads TGTGCCAGCAGCGCTTCCCTCTCGAGGTTCGACGAGCAGTACTTC. Together with reference TRBV13 and TRBJ2-7, the CDR3 gives the full variable domain: AAGVIQSPRHLIKEKRETATLKCYPIPRHDTVYWYQQGPGQDPQFLISFYEKMQSDKGSIPDRFSAQQFSDYHSELNMSSLELGDSALYFCASSASLSRFDEQYFGPGTRLTVT.

The J gene is TRBJ1-2, the V gene TRBV7-2; maybe TRBD1 (5 bases). The CDR3 sequence is 15 residues long. Germline V gene sequence: CDR1 SGHTA, CDR2 FQGNSA. Trimming took 4 bases from V and 4 from J, leaving 16 bases between them. CDR3 in amino acids: CASSWSESGTYGYTF. The CDR3 bases are TGTGCCAGCAGCTGGAGCGAATCCGGGACCTATGGCTACACCTTC.

The chain recombines TRBV29-1 with TRBJ1-2, with D perhaps matching TRBD1 (5 bases). The germline CDR1 and CDR2 sequences are SQVTM and ANQGSEA. Trimming pared 5 bases from V and 6 bases from J, leaving 13 bases between. The CDR3 consists of 12 residues. DNA for the CDR3: TGCAGCGTTTTCACAGGAGAACATGGCTACACCTTC. Protein: CSVFTGEHGYTF.

This clonotype was detected only once. The chain is built from TRBV13 and TRBJ2-7, with no clear D. With 1 base removed from V and 2 bases from J, the gap between germline ends came to 6 bases. Germline-derived CDR1 and CDR2 are PRHDT and FYEKMQ (reference sequence). CDR3 size: 13 residues. CDR3 nucleotides: TGTGCCAGCAGCTTAGCGAGGACCTACGAGCAGTACTTC. Its protein product is CASSLARTYEQYF.

This clonotype was recorded only once. V gene TRBV7-9 combines with J gene TRBJ2-3; 8 nucleotides line up with TRBD2. CDR1 and CDR2 (germline): SEHNR, FQNEAQ (reference sequence). The J segment lost 2 bases and the V segment lost 2 bases, leaving 6 bases of the junction unmatched. The CDR3 extends over 16 amino acids. The CDR3 sequence is CASSLSSGGPTDTQYF. CDR3 nucleotides: TGTGCCAGCAGCTTATCATCGGGGGGGCCCACAGATACGCAGTATTTT.